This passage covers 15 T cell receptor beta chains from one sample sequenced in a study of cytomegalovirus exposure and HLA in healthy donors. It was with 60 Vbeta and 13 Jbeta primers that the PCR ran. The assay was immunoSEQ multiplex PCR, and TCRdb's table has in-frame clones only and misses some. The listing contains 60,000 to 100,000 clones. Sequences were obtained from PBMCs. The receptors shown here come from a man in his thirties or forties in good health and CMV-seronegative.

DNA of the CDR3: TGCGCCAGCAGCCAAGGAGCGGGAGGCCGGGATGAGCAGTTCTTC. It translates to CASSQGAGGRDEQFF. The rearrangement links TRBV4-3 to TRBJ2-1; 9 bases align to TRBD2. The CDR3 spans 15 residues. Per the germline V gene, CDR1 is LGHNA and CDR2 is YSLEER. V shed 1 base, J shed 8 bases, and the junction held 6 bases outside the gene matches.

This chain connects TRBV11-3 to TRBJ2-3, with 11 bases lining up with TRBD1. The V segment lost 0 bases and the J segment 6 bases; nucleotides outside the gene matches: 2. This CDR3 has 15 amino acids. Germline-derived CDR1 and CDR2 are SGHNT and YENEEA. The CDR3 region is CASSLEDRGRDTQYF. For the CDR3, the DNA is TGTGCCAGCAGCTTAGAGGACAGGGGGCGGGATACGCAGTATTTT. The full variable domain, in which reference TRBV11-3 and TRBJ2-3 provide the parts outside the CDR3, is EAGVVQSPRYKIIEKKQPVAFWCNPISGHNTLYWYLQNLGQGPELLIRYENEEAVDDSQLPKDRFSAERLKGVDSTLKIQPAELGDSAVYLCASSLEDRGRDTQYFGPGTRLTVL.

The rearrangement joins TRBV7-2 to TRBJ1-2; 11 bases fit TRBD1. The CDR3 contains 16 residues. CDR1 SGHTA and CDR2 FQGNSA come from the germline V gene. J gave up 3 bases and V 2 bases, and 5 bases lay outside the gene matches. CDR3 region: CASSLFRTGGDYGYTF. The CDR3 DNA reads TGTGCCAGCAGCTTATTCAGGACAGGGGGCGACTATGGCTACACCTTC.

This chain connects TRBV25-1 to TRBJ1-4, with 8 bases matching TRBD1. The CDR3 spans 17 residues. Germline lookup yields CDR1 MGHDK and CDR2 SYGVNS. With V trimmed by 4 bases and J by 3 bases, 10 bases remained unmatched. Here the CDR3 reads CASSGRQGFGANEKLFF. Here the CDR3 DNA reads TGTGCCAGCAGTGGGCGACAGGGGTTTGGCGCTAATGAAAAACTGTTTTTT.

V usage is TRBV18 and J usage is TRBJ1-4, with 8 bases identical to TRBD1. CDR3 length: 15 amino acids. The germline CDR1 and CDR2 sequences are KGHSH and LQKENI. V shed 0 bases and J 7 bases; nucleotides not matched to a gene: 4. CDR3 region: CASSPPQGAVEKLFF. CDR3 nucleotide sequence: TGTGCCAGCTCACCACCGCAGGGGGCGGTTGAAAAACTGTTTTTT.

The CDR3 coding sequence is TGTGCCTGGAATAGCGGGACAGGGCTTCAGCCCCAGCATTTT. Translating it yields CAWNSGTGLQPQHF. V is TRBV30 and J is TRBJ1-5; 9 bases align to TRBD1. V was pared by 4 bases and J by 6 bases, with 7 bases of the junction left unmatched. In germline, CDR1 is GTSNPN, CDR2 SVGIG (reference sequence). CDR3 length equals 14 residues.

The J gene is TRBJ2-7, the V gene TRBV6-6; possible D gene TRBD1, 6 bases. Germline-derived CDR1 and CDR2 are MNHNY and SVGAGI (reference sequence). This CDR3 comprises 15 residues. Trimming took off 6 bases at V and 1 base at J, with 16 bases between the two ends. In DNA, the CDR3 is TGTGCCAGCAGAGACCCCCCGACAGGTTCCTACGAGCAGTACTTC. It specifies CASRDPPTGSYEQYF.

The CDR3, as DNA: TGTGCCAGCAGCCCCACGGGGACAGGGGGTACCGGGGAGCTGTTTTTT. Encoded protein: CASSPTGTGGTGELFF. The chain recombines TRBV9 with TRBJ2-2; 11 bases match TRBD1. V shed 4 bases, J shed 5 bases, and the junction held 7 bases outside the gene matches. Per the germline V gene, CDR1 is SGDLS and CDR2 is YYNGEE. The CDR3 totals 16 residues.

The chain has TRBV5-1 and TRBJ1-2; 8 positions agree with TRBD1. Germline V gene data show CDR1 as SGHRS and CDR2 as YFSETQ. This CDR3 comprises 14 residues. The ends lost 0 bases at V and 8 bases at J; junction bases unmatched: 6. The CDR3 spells CASSLGGQGGGYTF. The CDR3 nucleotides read TGCGCCAGCAGCTTGGGAGGACAGGGTGGAGGCTACACCTTC.

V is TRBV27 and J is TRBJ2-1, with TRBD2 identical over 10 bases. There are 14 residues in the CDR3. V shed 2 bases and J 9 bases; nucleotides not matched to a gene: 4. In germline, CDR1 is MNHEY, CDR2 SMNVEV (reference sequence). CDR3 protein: CASSLRGTSAEQFF. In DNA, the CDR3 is TGTGCCAGCAGTTTAAGGGGGACTAGCGCTGAGCAGTTCTTC.

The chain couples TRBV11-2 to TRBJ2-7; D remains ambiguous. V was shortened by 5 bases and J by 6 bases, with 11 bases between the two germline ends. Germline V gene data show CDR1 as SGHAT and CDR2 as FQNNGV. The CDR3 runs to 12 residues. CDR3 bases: TGTGCCAGCAGCAACCTTCTAACCGAGCAGTACTTC. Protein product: CASSNLLTEQYF. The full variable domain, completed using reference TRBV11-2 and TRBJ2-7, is EAGVAQSPRYKIIEKRQSVAFWCNPISGHATLYWYQQILGQGPKLLIQFQNNGVVDDSQLPKDRFSAERLKGVDSTLKIQPAKLEDSAVYLCASSNLLTEQYFGPGTRLTVT.

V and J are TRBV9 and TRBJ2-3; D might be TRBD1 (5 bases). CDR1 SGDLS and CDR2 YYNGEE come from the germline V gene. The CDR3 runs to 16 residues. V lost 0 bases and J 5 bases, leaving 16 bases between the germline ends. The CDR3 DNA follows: TGTGCCAGCAGCGTAGGCGGCCCGCGAAGGGGAGATACGCAGTATTTT. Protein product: CASSVGGPRRGDTQYF.

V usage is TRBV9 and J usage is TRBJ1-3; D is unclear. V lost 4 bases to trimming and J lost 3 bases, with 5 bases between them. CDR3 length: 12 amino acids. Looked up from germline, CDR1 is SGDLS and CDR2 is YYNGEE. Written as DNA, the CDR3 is TGTGCCAGCAGCCGGTATGGAAACACCATATATTTT. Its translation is CASSRYGNTIYF.

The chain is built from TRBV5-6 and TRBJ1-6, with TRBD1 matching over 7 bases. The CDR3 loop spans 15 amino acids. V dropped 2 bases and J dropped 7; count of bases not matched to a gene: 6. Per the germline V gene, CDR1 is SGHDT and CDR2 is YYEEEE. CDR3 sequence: CASSFEGAWNSPLHF. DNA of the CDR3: TGTGCCAGCAGCTTCGAGGGGGCTTGGAATTCACCCCTCCACTTT.

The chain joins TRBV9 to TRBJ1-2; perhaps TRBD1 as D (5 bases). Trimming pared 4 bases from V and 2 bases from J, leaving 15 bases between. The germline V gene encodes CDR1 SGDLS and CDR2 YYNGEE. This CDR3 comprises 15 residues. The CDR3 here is CASSPDPTANYGYTF. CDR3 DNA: TGTGCCAGCAGCCCAGACCCGACAGCAAACTATGGCTACACCTTC.